This entry features one T cell receptor (beta chain) sequence. This clone was observed a handful of times. Its cognate antigen has yet to be identified. Nothing much larger sits one base from this clone, and base qualities are not available. Based on the germline V gene (reference sequence), the CDR1 and CDR2 sequences are DFQATT and SNEGSKA. The CDR3 measures 13 amino acids from cysteine to phenylalanine. Just CDR3 DNA is preserved here, 39 bases in frame from base 1. Clipping removes 3 bases from V and 12 bases from J, with 10 as the unmatched junction base count. Samples from volunteer blood donors who had recovered from COVID-19 were contributed by a second Seattle source. Whole blood was collected in K2EDTA tubes by collaborating institutions according to the institutions' own protocols. For TCRbeta analysis, collaborators shipped samples as frozen whole blood, isolated PBMCs, or DNA extracted from either of those sample types.

The immunoSEQ Assay, a bias-controlled multiplex PCR, was used to amplify TCRbeta CDR3 regions from genomic DNA. In the source study's methods: The number of nucleated cells in each sample was estimated by amplification of reference gene primers within the assay. To quantify the absolute abundance of each unique TCRbeta CDR3 rearrangement, sequence reads were collapsed and filtered. For each sample, productive Simpson clonality was calculated as the square root of Simpson's diversity index over productive rearrangements. The table comes from immuneACCESS by way of TCRdb, which keeps in-frame sequences with V and J called. Part of the clones is missing from these tables; in studies checked, under half for an unresolved V gene and the rest for unknown reasons. V and J calls and clone size follow that table, whereas D and trimming were derived from the DNA. The sample records fewer than 450,000 clones, approximately 90% of which are singletons. Around 3.5% of the sample belongs to the ten largest clones.

This record comes from a study of blood T cell repertoires in COVID-19 (TCRdb year 2020). For the study in its entirety: Samples from collaborators originated in the United States, Italy and Spain and spanned both the acute and convalescent phases of COVID-19. The repertoires were made available in a free public database intended to serve as a resource for research on the immune response to SARS-CoV-2. The prospective study material was composed of cDNA or gDNA derived from T cells, B-cell-depleted T cells, or PBMCs. A de-identified subject ID, COVID-19 status, age in years and sex were almost always included in the sample metadata. The samples were drawn from two sources: the first 160 participants of the ongoing ImmuneRACE study, and 1,000 to 1,500 subjects contributed by 6 global collaborators. Subjects who had been exposed to COVID-19, were actively infected with it, or had recovered from it provided the deeply sampled blood TCRbeta repertoires that made up the dataset. Where HLA class I and class II types were available, the types were taken from metadata supplied by the sample provider, not from assay-based typing. On the study overall, not on this receptor specifically: How much clinical and demographic metadata was included differed by source and by participant, and the metadata was provided uncurated.

The TCR was taken from a woman between 18 and 29 years old who had recovered from COVID-19. The sequence is built from TRBV20-1 and TRBJ2-1, with 8 central nucleotides matching TRBD2. Sequences were obtained from peripheral blood. The CDR3 region has the sequence CSASGHTSGVQFF. The DNA is TGCAGTGCTAGTGGGCATACTAGCGGTGTGCAGTTCTTC.